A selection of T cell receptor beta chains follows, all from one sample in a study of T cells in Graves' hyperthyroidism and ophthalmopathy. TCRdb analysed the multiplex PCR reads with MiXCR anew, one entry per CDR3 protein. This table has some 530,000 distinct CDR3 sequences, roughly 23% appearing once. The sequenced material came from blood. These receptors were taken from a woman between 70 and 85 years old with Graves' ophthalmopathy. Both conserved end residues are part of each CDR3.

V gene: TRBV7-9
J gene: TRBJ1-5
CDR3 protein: CASSPHPDQPQHF

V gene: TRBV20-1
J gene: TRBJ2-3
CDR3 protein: CSARGQGTDTQYF

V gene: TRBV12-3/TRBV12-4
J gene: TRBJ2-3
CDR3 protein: CASKGGRDYTDTQYF

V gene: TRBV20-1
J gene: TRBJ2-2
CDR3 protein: CSAELAGGPDTGELFF

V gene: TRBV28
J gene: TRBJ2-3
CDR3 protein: CASFPLALAGYTDTQYF

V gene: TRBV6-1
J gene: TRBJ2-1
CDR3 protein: CASSDAPTQFF

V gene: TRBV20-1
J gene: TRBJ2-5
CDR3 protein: CSSRDRVQETQYF

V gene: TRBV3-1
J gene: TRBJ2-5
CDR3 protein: CASSQDQGKTQYF

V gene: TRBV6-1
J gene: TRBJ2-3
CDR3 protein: CASNVRLAGETQYF

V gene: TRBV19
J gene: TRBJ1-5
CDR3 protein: CASSLRTNQPQHF

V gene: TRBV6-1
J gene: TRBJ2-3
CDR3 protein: CASSVLDASTDTQYF

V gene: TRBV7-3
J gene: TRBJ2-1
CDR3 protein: CASTQGSGNNEQFF

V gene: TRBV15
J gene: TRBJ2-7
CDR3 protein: CATSSYRNEQYF

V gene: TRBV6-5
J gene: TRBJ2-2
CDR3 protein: CASSYTGLQNTGELFF

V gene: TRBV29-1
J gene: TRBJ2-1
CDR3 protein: CSVEGMREGGQFF

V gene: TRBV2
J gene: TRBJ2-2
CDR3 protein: CASSELGLANTGELFF